The T cell receptor (beta chain) under discussion was sequenced for a study of T cell changes during pregnancy in multiple sclerosis. The V gene's germline CDR1 is SGHTA and CDR2 FQGNSA. This CDR3 contains 14 residues. V was trimmed by 1 base and J by 4 bases, leaving 11 bases between them. Profiled with immunoSEQ multiplex PCR; TCRdb holds only in-frame clones, not every one. The table shows more than 65,000 clones, with about 89% occurring only once. This clonotype was sampled from a female donor with multiple sclerosis, enrolled in a pregnancy study. Sequencing used peripheral blood, obtained in the first trimester of pregnancy. The chain recombines TRBV7-2 with TRBJ2-7; possible D gene TRBD2, 5 bases. CDR3 DNA sequence: TGTGCCAGCAGCTTAGGGGTAGGAGGATACGAGCAGTACTTC. Amino acid sequence: CASSLGVGGYEQYF.